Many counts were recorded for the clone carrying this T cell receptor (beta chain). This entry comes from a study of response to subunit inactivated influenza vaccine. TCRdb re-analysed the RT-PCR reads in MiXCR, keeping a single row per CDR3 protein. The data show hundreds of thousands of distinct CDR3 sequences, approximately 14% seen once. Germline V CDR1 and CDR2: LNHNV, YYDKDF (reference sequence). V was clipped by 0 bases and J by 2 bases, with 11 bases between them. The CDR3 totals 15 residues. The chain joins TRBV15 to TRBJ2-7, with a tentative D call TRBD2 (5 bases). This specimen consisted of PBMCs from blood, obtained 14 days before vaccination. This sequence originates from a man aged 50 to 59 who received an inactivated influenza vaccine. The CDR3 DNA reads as TGTGCCACCAGCAGAGATCCGGGAAACACCTACGAGCAGTACTTC. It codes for CATSRDPGNTYEQYF.